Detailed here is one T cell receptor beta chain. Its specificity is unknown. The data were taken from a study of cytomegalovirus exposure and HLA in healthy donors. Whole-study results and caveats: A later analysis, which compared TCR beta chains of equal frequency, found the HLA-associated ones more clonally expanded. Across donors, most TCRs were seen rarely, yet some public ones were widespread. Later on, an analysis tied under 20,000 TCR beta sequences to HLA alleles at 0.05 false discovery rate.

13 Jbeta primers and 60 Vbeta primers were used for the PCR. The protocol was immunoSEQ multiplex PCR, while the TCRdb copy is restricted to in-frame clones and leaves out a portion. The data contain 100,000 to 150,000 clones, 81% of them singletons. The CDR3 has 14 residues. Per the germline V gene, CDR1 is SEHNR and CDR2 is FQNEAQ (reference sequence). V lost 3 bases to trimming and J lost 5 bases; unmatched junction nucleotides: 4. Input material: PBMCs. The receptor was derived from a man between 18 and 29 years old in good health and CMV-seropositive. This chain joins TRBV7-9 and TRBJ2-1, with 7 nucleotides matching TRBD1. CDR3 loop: CASSFRDSNNEQFF. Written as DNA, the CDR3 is TGTGCCAGCAGCTTCCGGGACAGCAACAATGAGCAGTTCTTC.